This TCR beta chain was documented in a study of T cells in Graves' hyperthyroidism and ophthalmopathy. RNA transcripts served as the template for amplifying TCR beta CDR3 regions. During a first-round RT-PCR of the TCR CDR3, the HTBI primer set was used. TCRdb ran MiXCR on the multiplex PCR reads and lists one entry per CDR3 protein. The data hold 300,000 to 400,000 distinct CDR3 sequences, with about 13% observed a single time. It was considered stable Graves' hyperthyroidism when ophthalmopathy did not progress within 18 months. The source material was blood. The clonotype comes from a woman under 30 with Graves' hyperthyroidism.

This CDR3 is CASSATGTGNVGTIYF. The CDR3 bases are TGTGCCAGCAGTGCGACCGGGACAGGGAACGTCGGCACCATATATTTT. The chain employs TRBV6-1 and TRBJ1-3; 9 bases align to TRBD1. The CDR3 covers 16 residues. The germline gives CDR1 MNHNS, CDR2 SASEGT. Losses at the gene ends were 4 bases for V and 9 bases for J; bases not matched to a gene: 13.